This T cell receptor (beta chain) was retrieved from a study of blood T cell repertoires in COVID-19. The V gene's germline CDR1 is SGHDT and CDR2 YYEEEE. This CDR3 is built from 15 residues. Losses at the gene ends were 4 bases for V and 10 bases for J; bases not matched to a gene: 11. As processed by the authors: Reference gene primer amplification gave nucleated cell count estimates. Profiling relied on immunoSEQ multiplex PCR, and the TCRdb table lists in-frame clones only, not all of them. V, J and clone size are those of that table, while D and trimming were read from the DNA. The sample holds fewer than 300,000 clones; around 81% are singletons and the top ten take 2.5% to 3%.

The source material was peripheral blood. The TCR was taken from a woman aged 55-70 years with active or convalescent COVID-19. The genes are TRBV5-6 and TRBJ1-6; 7 nucleotides align to TRBD1. CDR3 DNA sequence: TGTGCCAGCAGCCCAGACCCCCAGGGGGAGTCACCCCTCCACTTT. This encodes CASSPDPQGESPLHF.